Presented here are 26 T cell receptor beta chains from one specimen sequenced in a study of blood T cell repertoires in COVID-19. Only in-frame clones appear in the TCRdb table, and some are missing; sequencing was by immunoSEQ multiplex PCR. This sample has 300,000 to 400,000 clones; roughly 86% occur once, and the top ten carry just under 7.5%. Sequencing was carried out using peripheral blood. The receptors were gathered from a woman in her 70s with COVID-19, enrolled during active disease.

This clone was seen a single time. This chain uses TRBV7-2 with TRBJ2-3; 12 bases line up with TRBD2. The CDR3 spans 17 residues. J gave up 3 bases and V 5 bases, and 9 bases lay outside the gene matches. In germline, CDR1 is SGHTA, CDR2 FQGNSA. CDR3: CASSVVSSGGGTDTQYF. The CDR3 nucleotides are TGTGCCAGCAGCGTAGTCTCTAGCGGGGGGGGTACAGATACGCAGTATTTT.

The rearrangement links TRBV24-1 to TRBJ2-5, with 10 bases fitting TRBD1. This CDR3 contains 15 residues. V shed 1 base and J 6 bases; nucleotides not matched to a gene: 4. Per germline, CDR1 KGHDR and CDR2 SFDVKD. CDR3 region: CATSDLGDRGQTQYF. The CDR3 nucleotides are TGTGCCACCAGTGATTTAGGGGACAGGGGTCAGACCCAGTACTTC.

This clone was seen a few times. The rearrangement joins TRBV6-5 to TRBJ2-2, with a weak D call TRBD2 (5 bases). Germline V gives CDR1 MNHEY, CDR2 SVGAGI. The length of the CDR3 is 15 residues. Trimming shortened V by 2 bases and J by 3 bases, and 10 bases separated the two germline ends. The CDR3 nucleotides are TGTGCCAGCAGTTACCGGGATCCTTACACCGGGGAGCTGTTTTTT. Amino acid sequence: CASSYRDPYTGELFF.

The rearrangement uses TRBV2 and TRBJ1-4, with TRBD1 matching over 7 bases. J lost 4 bases, V lost 6 bases, and 5 bases had no gene match. This CDR3 spans 14 amino acids. Germline V gene data show CDR1 as SNHLY and CDR2 as FYNNEI. Written as DNA, the CDR3 is TGTGCCAGCAGAGACAGGGCCCTTAATGAAAAACTGTTTTTT. Translated, it gives CASRDRALNEKLFF.

The chain employs TRBV24-1 and TRBJ2-2; D remains ambiguous. V lost 2 bases, J lost 4 bases, and 10 bases lay in between. The CDR3 contains 15 residues. Germline V lookup: CDR1 KGHDR, CDR2 SFDVKD. CDR3 amino acids: CATSDSNSFTGELFF. DNA for the CDR3: TGTGCCACCAGTGATTCGAACAGCTTCACCGGGGAGCTGTTTTTT.

With regard to this clone: Other nucleotide sequences in the sample specify the same CDR3. The genes are TRBV7-9 and TRBJ2-3; TRBD1 agrees at 9 bases. This CDR3 region has 14 residues. With 4 bases clipped from V and 1 base from J, the junction kept 0 bases outside the gene matches. The V gene's germline CDR1 is SEHNR and CDR2 FQNEAQ (reference sequence). The CDR3 sequence is CASSWDRGTDTQYF. For the CDR3, the DNA is TGTGCCAGCAGCTGGGACAGGGGCACAGATACGCAGTATTTT.

This chain uses TRBV4-3 with TRBJ2-2, with a possible D match to TRBD2 (5 bases). The germline V gene has CDR1 LGHNA and CDR2 YSLEER. V was trimmed by 0 bases and J by 4 bases, leaving 12 bases between them. The CDR3 extends over 16 amino acids. The CDR3 DNA reads as TGCGCCAGCAGCCAAGAAGTGCTAGCTGTCACCGGGGAGCTGTTTTTT. It codes for CASSQEVLAVTGELFF.

The V gene is TRBV4-1, the J gene TRBJ1-5; perhaps TRBD1 as D (6 bases). This CDR3 contains 20 residues. Trimming cost V 1 base and J 7 bases, with 29 bases left between them. Germline V CDR1 and CDR2: MGHRA, YSYEKL. DNA of the CDR3: TGCGCCAGCAGCCAAGTTCTCCGGGAGCGGGACACCCGCCGGGAACAGCCCCAGCATTTT. This gives the protein CASSQVLRERDTRREQPQHF.

V and J are TRBV5-1 and TRBJ2-1; 7 nucleotides align to TRBD1. The V segment lost 4 bases and the J segment 0 bases; nucleotides outside the gene matches: 4. The V gene's germline CDR1 is SGHRS and CDR2 YFSETQ. The CDR3 is 15 residues long. The CDR3 DNA is TGCGCCAGCAGCCCCGACAGGGACTCCTACAATGAGCAGTTCTTC. This sequence encodes CASSPDRDSYNEQFF.

This clone was observed a few times. CDR3: CASSLNDIRTEAFF. The CDR3 DNA follows: TGTGCCAGCAGCTTGAACGACATTCGTACTGAAGCTTTCTTT. V is TRBV9 and J is TRBJ1-1; D not certain. Germline V gives CDR1 SGDLS, CDR2 YYNGEE. The CDR3 contains 14 residues. Deletions cut 4 bases from V and 5 bases from J, with 15 bases between.

Only a few counts were recorded for this clone. The rearrangement uses TRBV29-1 and TRBJ1-1; maybe TRBD1 (6 bases). The CDR3 has 12 residues. Germline V gene sequence: CDR1 SQVTM, CDR2 ANQGSEA. Trimming removed 7 bases at V and 1 base at J, with 10 bases between. As DNA, the CDR3 is TGCAGCGCCGGACAGAAGAACACTGAAGCTTTCTTT. This gives the protein CSAGQKNTEAFF.

In its sample, this clone was seen a few times. The CDR3 DNA is TGTGCCAGCAGCTTAGTCCCGGGACAGGGTCGAGGGTTTGTGGAAAAACTGTTTTTT. Translating it yields CASSLVPGQGRGFVEKLFF. The V gene is TRBV7-9, the J gene TRBJ1-4; TRBD1 matches at 9 bases. The length of the CDR3 is 19 residues. Per germline, CDR1 SEHNR and CDR2 FQNEAQ (reference sequence). V shed 1 base and J 8 bases; nucleotides not matched to a gene: 17.

J is TRBJ2-5 and V is TRBV6-2 or TRBV6-3; D possibly corresponds to TRBD1 (6 bases). The CDR3 is made up of 12 amino acids. The germline gives CDR1 MNHEY, CDR2 SVGEGT. The germline V and J ends were trimmed by 5 bases and 3 bases, with 7 bases remaining between them. CDR3 nucleotides: TGTGCCAGCAGTCACAGGGAAGAGACCCAGTACTTC. Its translation is CASSHREETQYF.

The chain has TRBV15 and TRBJ2-1, with 12 bases identical to TRBD1. This CDR3 is 17 amino acids long. V lost 3 bases to trimming and J lost 7 bases; unmatched junction nucleotides: 10. Per the germline V gene, CDR1 is LNHNV and CDR2 is YYDKDF (reference sequence). CDR3 sequence (DNA): TGTGCCACCAGCAGGGACCCGGGACAGGGGGCGTTGAATGAGCAGTTCTTC. It codes for CATSRDPGQGALNEQFF.

The chain combines TRBV11-2 with TRBJ2-2; the D gene is possibly TRBD1 (6 bases). The CDR3 loop spans 15 amino acids. V was shortened by 4 bases and J by 0 bases, with 9 bases between the two germline ends. Per the germline V gene, CDR1 is SGHAT and CDR2 is FQNNGV. The CDR3 is CASSSGQTNTGELFF. Written as DNA, the CDR3 is TGTGCCAGCAGCTCCGGACAGACGAACACCGGGGAGCTGTTTTTT.

This clone has only one observation. The chain joins TRBV5-1 to TRBJ2-1; 8 bases fit TRBD1. In germline, CDR1 is SGHRS, CDR2 YFSETQ. Germline trimming cut 0 bases from V and 4 bases from J; bases unmatched to any gene: 3. CDR3 length: 15 amino acids. The CDR3 coding sequence is TGCGCCAGCAGCTTGGGTACAGGGGGGTACAATGAGCAGTTCTTC. This gives the protein CASSLGTGGYNEQFF. Full variable domain (rest looked up from reference TRBV5-1 and TRBJ2-1): KAGVTQTPRYLIKTRGQQVTLSCSPISGHRSVSWYQQTPGQGLQFLFEYFSETQRNKGNFPGRFSGRQFSNSRSEMNVSTLELGDSALYLCASSLGTGGYNEQFFGPGTRLTVL.

The chain is built from TRBV7-3 and TRBJ1-3, with unresolved D. Per germline, CDR1 SGHTA and CDR2 FQGTGA. This CDR3 has 16 amino acids. V lost 2 bases and J lost 6, with 17 bases in between. The CDR3: CASSLVEGSLKNTIYF. CDR3 sequence (DNA): TGTGCCAGCAGCTTAGTTGAGGGAAGCCTAAAAAACACCATATATTTT.

This sequence joins TRBV3-1 (or the pseudogene TRBV3-2) and TRBJ1-1, with D possibly TRBD1 on 6 matching bases. CDR3 size: 12 residues. Looked up from germline, CDR1 is LGHDT and CDR2 is YNNKEL (reference sequence). V was shortened by 5 bases and J by 12 bases, with 16 bases between the two germline ends. The DNA for the CDR3 is TGTGCCAGCAGCTCCCGGACAGACAAAACTTTCTTT. Its translation is CASSSRTDKTFF.

The genes are TRBV5-1 and TRBJ2-7; no reliable D call. CDR3 length: 14 amino acids. Germline lookup yields CDR1 SGHRS and CDR2 YFSETQ. Trimming took 4 bases from V and 3 from J, leaving 14 bases between them. The CDR3: CASSIWASSYEQYF. In DNA form, the CDR3 reads TGCGCCAGCAGCATCTGGGCCAGTAGCTACGAGCAGTACTTC.

This chain uses TRBV3-1 (or the pseudogene TRBV3-2) with TRBJ2-3; 15 bases agree with TRBD2. Losses at the gene ends were 3 bases for V and 3 bases for J; bases not matched to a gene: 4. The length of the CDR3 is 17 residues. In germline, CDR1 is LGHDT, CDR2 YNNKEL (reference sequence). The CDR3 protein is CASSQGLAGGWTDTQYF. DNA of the CDR3: TGTGCCAGCAGCCAGGGACTAGCGGGGGGCTGGACAGATACGCAGTATTTT.

This clone was counted between two and nine times. The chain's CDR3 is CASRKRVGAANQPQHF. The CDR3 DNA reads TGCGCCAGCAGGAAAAGGGTAGGGGCAGCCAATCAGCCCCAGCATTTT. The gene calls are TRBV23-1 and TRBJ1-5; the D gene is possibly TRBD1 (5 bases). TRBV23-1 is an open reading frame, and its role is uncertain. The CDR3 length is 16 residues. The ends were cut back, 6 bases at V and 3 bases at J, with 18 bases in the middle.

The genes are TRBV9 and TRBJ1-1; possible D gene TRBD1, 6 bases. V was shortened by 0 bases and J by 5 bases, with 14 bases between the two germline ends. The CDR3 length is 15 residues. Germline CDR1 SGDLS, CDR2 YYNGEE. CDR3 in amino acids: CASSVEGQGWTEAFF. CDR3 DNA sequence: TGTGCCAGCAGCGTAGAGGGGCAGGGGTGGACTGAAGCTTTCTTT.

The V gene is TRBV2, the J gene TRBJ1-3, with D unclear. CDR1 is SNHLY, CDR2 FYNNEI, per germline. This CDR3 contains 11 residues. V was trimmed by 4 bases and J by 7 bases, leaving 5 bases between them. The chain's CDR3 is CASSGENTIYF. As DNA, the CDR3 is TGTGCCAGCAGTGGCGAGAACACCATATATTTT.

The chain is built from TRBV7-2 and TRBJ1-5; D remains ambiguous. The CDR3 runs 16 residues. V gave up 0 bases and J gave up 0 bases, with 9 bases separating them. CDR1 and CDR2 from the germline V gene are SGHTA and FQGNSA. The CDR3 DNA is TGTGCCAGCAGCTTAGCATTTAGCTATAGCAATCAGCCCCAGCATTTT. Translating gives CASSLAFSYSNQPQHF.

This clone occurred once. The V gene is TRBV11-3, the J gene TRBJ2-1; D is perhaps TRBD2 (6 bases). CDR3 length: 15 residues. Trimming removed 3 bases from V and 9 bases from J, with 18 bases in between. Germline CDR1 SGHNT, CDR2 YENEEA. The CDR3 DNA follows: TGTGCCAGCAGCTTCCAGGGCGGAGGGGCGGGTGAGCAGTTCTTC. Its protein product is CASSFQGGGAGEQFF. The entire variable domain, with the rest obtained from reference TRBV11-3 and TRBJ2-1, is as follows: EAGVVQSPRYKIIEKKQPVAFWCNPISGHNTLYWYLQNLGQGPELLIRYENEEAVDDSQLPKDRFSAERLKGVDSTLKIQPAELGDSAVYLCASSFQGGGAGEQFFGPGTRLTVL.

On this clone: It is unclear where the CDR3 begins or ends on the DNA, so no DNA is shown, and the CDR3 is as TCRdb lists it. The chain links TRBV2 to TRBJ2-1; the table gives TRBD1 as D, unverified against the DNA. Germline CDR1 and CDR2: SNHLY and FYNNEI. The CDR3 extends over 15 residues, inclusive of both ends. CDR3 amino acids: CASSTSSPGQGKQFF.